A selection of T cell receptor beta chains follows, all from one sample in a study of blood T cell repertoires in COVID-19. The protocol was immunoSEQ multiplex PCR, while the TCRdb copy is restricted to in-frame clones and leaves out a portion. The sample lists some 260,000 clones, approximately 85% occurring once. Sequencing used peripheral blood. These receptors all stem from a human donor in a cohort sampled during active COVID-19. The CDR3 runs from the conserved cysteine through the conserved F or W. The D gene is left open where the match is weak. Not all rows give a size; the values are once, few, many and, for expanded clones, a class.

abundance,j_gene,v_gene,d_gene,CDR3nt,CDR3aa
.,TRBJ1-4,TRBV18,.,TGTGCCAGCTCACCGCGGGACGCAACTAATGAAAAACTGTTTTTT,CASSPRDATNEKLFF
.,TRBJ1-2,TRBV5-1,TRBD1,TGCGCCAGCAGCTTTTTGGGGACAGGGGGGCATGGCTACACCTTC,CASSFLGTGGHGYTF
.,TRBJ1-1,TRBV5-6,.,TGTGCCAGCAGCTTTCGGGGGGCGGCTGGGGCTTTCTTT,CASSFRGAAGAFF
once,TRBJ2-7,TRBV6-2/TRBV6-3,TRBD1,TGTGCCAGCAGTGGCCGGGACAGGGGTCACGAGCAGTACTTC,CASSGRDRGHEQYF
.,TRBJ2-1,TRBV7-3,TRBD2,TGTGCCAGCAGCCCAATAGCGGGGGACAATGAGCAGTTCTTC,CASSPIAGDNEQFF
.,TRBJ2-7,TRBV12-3/TRBV12-4,TRBD1,TGTGCCAGCAGTTTTGGGACAGATTACGAGCAGTACTTC,CASSFGTDYEQYF
.,TRBJ2-7,TRBV18,.,TGTGCCAGCTCACCGAACCAGAACTACGAGCAGTACTTC,CASSPNQNYEQYF
few,TRBJ2-4,TRBV19,TRBD2,TGTGCCAGTAGCAACCTTCGAACCGGGACTAGCGGGAGAAGGGGAGGCATTCAGTACTTC,CASSNLRTGTSGRRGGIQYF
.,TRBJ1-6,TRBV18,.,TGTGCCAGCTCACCCCCGAGCAGGGAAAATTCACCCCTCCACTTT,CASSPPSRENSPLHF
.,TRBJ1-2,TRBV6-2/TRBV6-3,TRBD1,TGTGCCAGCAGTTACTATACAGGGGGTGACTATGGCTACACCTTC,CASSYYTGGDYGYTF
.,TRBJ2-1,TRBV21-1,.,TGTGCCAGCATTGGGACAGGGGGGAAGAGGGGATTATCAAACAATGAGCAGTTCTTC,CASIGTGGKRGLSNNEQFF
few,TRBJ1-1,TRBV6-2/TRBV6-3,.,TGTGCCAGCAGCCCAAGCGAGCAACTCCGGGAACGCACTGAAGCTTTCTTT,CASSPSEQLRERTEAFF
.,TRBJ2-1,TRBV7-9,TRBD2,TGTGCCAGCAGCTTAGCATGGACTAGTAGACATGAGCAGTTCTTC,CASSLAWTSRHEQFF
.,TRBJ1-1,TRBV7-8,TRBD1,TGTGCCAGCAGCTTAGCGGGACAGGGAGTAAGAGCTTTCTTT,CASSLAGQGVRAFF
.,TRBJ1-1,TRBV6-5,.,TGTGCCAGCAGGCAAGACAGAAGGGGAACTGAAGCTTTCTTT,CASRQDRRGTEAFF
few,TRBJ1-2,TRBV5-1,.,TGCGCCAGCAGTCCGGGATCGCGAGATGGCTACACCTTC,CASSPGSRDGYTF
.,TRBJ2-7,TRBV19,.,TGTGCCAGTAGTATTGGTTACGAGGGCGAGCAGTACTTC,CASSIGYEGEQYF
.,TRBJ1-5,TRBV6-8,.,TGTGCCAGCAGCCACCTTGCCGCACAGGACAATAGCAATCAGCCCCAGCATTTT,CASSHLAAQDNSNQPQHF
.,TRBJ1-2,TRBV4-2,.,TGTGCCAGCAGCCAAGATTATGGCGGGGCTACAACCATCTATGGCTACACCTTC,CASSQDYGGATTIYGYTF
.,TRBJ2-7,TRBV4-3,.,TGCGCCAGCAGCCAGGGGGGTAGCTACGAGCAGTACTTC,CASSQGGSYEQYF
once,TRBJ2-7,TRBV5-4,TRBD1,TGTGCCAGCAGCCCGGGACAGGGTAGGCTTGACGAGCAGTACTTC,CASSPGQGRLDEQYF
.,TRBJ2-1,TRBV6-2/TRBV6-3,TRBD2,TGTGCCAGCAGCCCCCGGGCGGGAGTAGACAATGAGCAGTTCTTC,CASSPRAGVDNEQFF
.,TRBJ1-1,TRBV4-1,TRBD1,TGCGCCAGCAGCCAACGCTACGGACAGGCGAACACTGAAGCTTTCTTT,CASSQRYGQANTEAFF
.,TRBJ1-1,TRBV7-9,TRBD1,TGTGCCAGCAGCTTACAGGGGGCGGAAGCTTTCTTT,CASSLQGAEAFF
.,TRBJ1-2,TRBV10-2,.,TGCGCCAGTACTCTACAGGGACATGGCTACACCTTC,CASTLQGHGYTF
.,TRBJ2-7,TRBV5-5,.,TGTGCCAGCAGCTTGGAGGCAGGGGACCCCTACGAGCAGTACTTC,CASSLEAGDPYEQYF
.,TRBJ1-4,TRBV19,.,TGTGCCAGTAGTATGGGAGGGGTCGCTAATGAAAAACTGTTTTTT,CASSMGGVANEKLFF
.,TRBJ1-2,TRBV19,.,TGTGCCAGTAGTATAGACAGATATGGCTACACCTTC,CASSIDRYGYTF
few,TRBJ2-7,TRBV3-1/TRBV3-2,.,TGTGCCAGCAGCCAAGGCGGCCGGGAGCAGTACTTC,CASSQGGREQYF
.,TRBJ2-7,TRBV9,TRBD1,TGTGCCAGCAGCTTTCGGACAGGGGACGGCGAGCAGTACTTC,CASSFRTGDGEQYF